The 5 T cell receptor beta chains below all came from one sample that was sequenced in a study of blood T cell repertoires in COVID-19. Method: immunoSEQ multiplex PCR; TCRdb's copy keeps in-frame clones and lacks some. Here the sample spans around 160,000 clones, 87% being singletons. Sequenced: peripheral blood. These receptors were obtained from an elderly man with acute or convalescent COVID-19.

The genes are TRBV19 and TRBJ1-4, with D possibly being TRBD1 (5 bases). Germline-derived CDR1 and CDR2 are LNHDA and SQIVND (reference sequence). V was trimmed by 3 bases and J by 7 bases, leaving 12 bases between them. CDR3 length: 14 residues. The CDR3 DNA reads as TGTGCCAGTAGTATTCGGCAGGGTACTGAAAAACTGTTTTTT. It codes for CASSIRQGTEKLFF.

This rearrangement joins TRBV7-9 to TRBJ1-2; 8 bases are a match to TRBD1. Germline assignment: CDR1 SEHNR and CDR2 FQNEAQ (reference sequence). This CDR3 comprises 14 residues. V was clipped by 5 bases and J by 4 bases; unmatched bases: 6. CDR3 in amino acids: CASSRDRRLYGYTF. The CDR3 nucleotides read TGTGCCAGCAGCCGGGACAGGAGGCTCTATGGCTACACCTTC.

The V and J genes are TRBV10-3 and TRBJ1-1; D remains ambiguous. Trimming removed 4 bases from V and 0 bases from J, with 9 bases in between. This CDR3 spans 14 amino acids. Germline CDR1 and CDR2: ENHRY and SYGVKD. CDR3 DNA sequence: TGTGCCATCAGTGCGGGAAATATGAACACTGAAGCTTTCTTT. Translated, it gives CAISAGNMNTEAFF.

J is TRBJ2-7 and V is TRBV7-9; no firm D call. CDR3 length: 13 amino acids. Trimming pared 11 bases from V and 7 bases from J, leaving 21 bases between. CDR1 is SEHNR and CDR2 is FQNEAQ in the germline V gene (reference sequence). The chain's CDR3 is CAGSTDRTGEQYF. The CDR3 coding sequence is TGTGCCGGGTCGACTGATCGTACCGGGGAGCAGTACTTC. Drawing the rest from reference TRBV7-9 and TRBJ2-7, the complete variable domain is DTGVSQNPRHKITKRGQNVTFRCDPISEHNRLYWYRQTLGQGPEFLTYFQNEAQLEKSRLLSDRFSAERPKGSFSTLEIQRTEQGDSAMYLCAGSTDRTGEQYFGPGTRLTVT.

This clone has just a few counts. The V gene is TRBV6-5, the J gene TRBJ1-5; 10 nucleotides line up with TRBD1. Germline-derived CDR1 and CDR2 are MNHEY and SVGAGI. V was clipped by 0 bases and J by 7 bases; unmatched bases: 3. The CDR3 covers 15 residues. Written as DNA, the CDR3 is TGTGCCAGCAGTTACTCGGGACAGGGGAAACAGCCCCAGCATTTT. Protein sequence: CASSYSGQGKQPQHF.